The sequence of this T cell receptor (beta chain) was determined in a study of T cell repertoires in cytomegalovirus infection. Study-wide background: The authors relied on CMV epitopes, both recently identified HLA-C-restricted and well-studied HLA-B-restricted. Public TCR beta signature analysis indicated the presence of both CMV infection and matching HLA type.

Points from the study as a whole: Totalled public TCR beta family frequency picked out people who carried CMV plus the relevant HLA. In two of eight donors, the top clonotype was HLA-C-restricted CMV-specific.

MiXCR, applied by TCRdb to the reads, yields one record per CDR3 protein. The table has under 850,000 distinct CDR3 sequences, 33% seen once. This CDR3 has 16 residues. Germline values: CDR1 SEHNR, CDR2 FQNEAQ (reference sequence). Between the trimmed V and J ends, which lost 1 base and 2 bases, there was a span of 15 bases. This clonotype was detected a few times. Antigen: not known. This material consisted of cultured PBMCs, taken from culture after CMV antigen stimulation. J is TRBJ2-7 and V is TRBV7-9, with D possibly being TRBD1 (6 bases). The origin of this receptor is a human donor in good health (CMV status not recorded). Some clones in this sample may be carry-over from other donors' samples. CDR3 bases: TGTGCCAGCAGCTTAGTCATAGGGACAAAAACCTACGAGCAGTACTTC. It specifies CASSLVIGTKTYEQYF.